One sample yielded the 4 T cell receptor beta chains listed below, sequenced in a study of cytomegalovirus exposure and HLA in healthy donors. It was with 60 Vbeta and 13 Jbeta primers that the PCR ran. Assay: immunoSEQ multiplex PCR; the TCRdb copy retains only in-frame clones and omits some. The sample records 100,000 or so clones, roughly three fifths being singletons. The sequenced sample consisted of PBMCs. The receptors here all came from a woman in her twenties or thirties in good health and CMV-seronegative.

In this sample, this clone turned up a few times. The chain joins TRBV7-2 to TRBJ2-7; D possibly corresponds to TRBD2 (6 bases). The CDR3 runs to 15 residues. Per the germline V gene, CDR1 is SGHTA and CDR2 is FQGNSA. V lost 6 bases, J lost 3 bases, and 18 bases lay in between. In nucleotides, the CDR3 is TGTGCCAGCAGTTTCCACGGGCAGGGAGGCTACGAGCAGTACTTC. It translates to CASSFHGQGGYEQYF. Full variable domain (outside the CDR3, taken from reference TRBV7-2 and TRBJ2-7): GAGVSQSPSNKVTEKGKDVELRCDPISGHTALYWYRQSLGQGLEFLIYFQGNSAPDKSGLPSDRFSAERTGGSVSTLTIQRTQQEDSAVYLCASSFHGQGGYEQYFGPGTRLTVT.

This sequence joins TRBV30 and TRBJ2-7, with TRBD2 identical over 7 bases. The trim removed 1 base at V and 0 bases at J, leaving 15 bases unmatched. CDR1 is GTSNPN, CDR2 SVGIG, per germline (reference sequence). The CDR3 has 18 residues. The CDR3 DNA is TGTGCCTGGAGTGCGATCTACCCCGGGAGGCCGAGCTCCTACGAGCAGTACTTC. Translated, it gives CAWSAIYPGRPSSYEQYF.

This clone has more than one count but fewer than ten. The rearrangement uses TRBV9 and TRBJ1-2; 9 nucleotides align to TRBD1. The CDR3 is made up of 15 amino acids. V was clipped by 2 bases and J by 1 base; unmatched bases: 3. Germline CDR1 and CDR2: SGDLS and YYNGEE. This CDR3 is CASSVTTGGNYGYTF. Written as DNA, the CDR3 is TGTGCCAGCAGCGTTACGACAGGGGGTAACTATGGCTACACCTTC.

The genes are TRBV19 and TRBJ1-2; 9 nucleotides align to TRBD1. The length of the CDR3 is 15 residues. Germline CDR1 LNHDA, CDR2 SQIVND (reference sequence). Trimming removed 5 bases from V and 6 bases from J; junction bases left unmatched: 10. CDR3 protein: CASSFQGQGANGYTF. The CDR3 region has the DNA TGTGCCAGTAGTTTCCAGGGACAGGGAGCGAATGGCTACACCTTC. Using reference TRBV19 and TRBJ1-2 for the parts outside the CDR3, the full variable domain is DGGITQSPKYLFRKEGQNVTLSCEQNLNHDAMYWYRQDPGQGLRLIYYSQIVNDFQKGDIAEGYSVSREKKESFPLTVTSAQKNPTAFYLCASSFQGQGANGYTFGSGTRLTVV.